The clone carrying this T cell receptor (beta chain) was seen ten or more times. These data belong to a study of early T cells in non-severe SARS-CoV-2 infection. The CDR3 spans 11 residues. With 6 bases removed from V and 4 bases from J, the gap between germline ends came to 4 bases. Germline assignment: CDR1 SNHLY and CDR2 FYNNEI. TCRdb re-analysed the 5' RACE reads in MiXCR, keeping a single row per CDR3 protein. Among 10,000 to 12,000 distinct CDR3 sequences listed, 4.8% were seen once. This chain uses TRBV2 with TRBJ2-1; D unclear. Source material: whole blood. This receptor was obtained from an adult who was a healthcare worker with PCR-confirmed SARS-CoV-2 infection or an uninfected control (not recorded which). CDR3 in amino acids: CASRRYNEQFF. The CDR3 DNA sequence: TGTGCCAGCAGGCGATACAATGAGCAGTTCTTC.